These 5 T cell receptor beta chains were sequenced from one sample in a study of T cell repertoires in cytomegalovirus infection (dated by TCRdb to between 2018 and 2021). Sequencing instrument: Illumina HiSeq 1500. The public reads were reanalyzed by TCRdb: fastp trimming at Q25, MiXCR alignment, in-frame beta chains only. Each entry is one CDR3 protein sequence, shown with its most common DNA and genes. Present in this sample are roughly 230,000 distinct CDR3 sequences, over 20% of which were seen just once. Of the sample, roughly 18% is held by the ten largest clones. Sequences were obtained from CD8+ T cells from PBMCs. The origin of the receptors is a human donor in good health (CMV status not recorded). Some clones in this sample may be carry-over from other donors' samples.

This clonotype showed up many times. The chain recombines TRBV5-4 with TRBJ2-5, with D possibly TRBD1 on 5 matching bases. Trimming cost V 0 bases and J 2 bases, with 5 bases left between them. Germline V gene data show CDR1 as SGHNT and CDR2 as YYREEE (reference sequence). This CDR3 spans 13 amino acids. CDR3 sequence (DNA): TGTGCCAGCAGCTTGGACAGGCAAGAGACCCAGTACTTC. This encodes CASSLDRQETQYF.

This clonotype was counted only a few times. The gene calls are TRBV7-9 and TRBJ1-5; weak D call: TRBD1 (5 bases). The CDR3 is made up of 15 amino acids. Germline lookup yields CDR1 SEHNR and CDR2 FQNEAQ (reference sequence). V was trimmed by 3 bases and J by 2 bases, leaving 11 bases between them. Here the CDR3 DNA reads TGTGCCAGCAGCTTTGGACACGATGGCAATCAGCCCCAGCATTTT. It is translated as CASSFGHDGNQPQHF.

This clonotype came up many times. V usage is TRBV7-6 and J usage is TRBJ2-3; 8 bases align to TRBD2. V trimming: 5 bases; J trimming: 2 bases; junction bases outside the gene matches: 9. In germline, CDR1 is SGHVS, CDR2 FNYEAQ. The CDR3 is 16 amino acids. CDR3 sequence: CASSPFTSGPTDTQYF. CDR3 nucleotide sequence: TGTGCCAGCAGCCCCTTCACTAGCGGACCCACAGATACGCAGTATTTT.

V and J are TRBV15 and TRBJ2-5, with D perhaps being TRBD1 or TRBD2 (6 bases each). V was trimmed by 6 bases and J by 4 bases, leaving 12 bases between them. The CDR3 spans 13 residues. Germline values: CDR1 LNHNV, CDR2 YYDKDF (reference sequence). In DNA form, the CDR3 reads TGTGCCACCAGTCTAGGAGGGGGAGAGACCCAGTACTTC. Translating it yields CATSLGGGETQYF.

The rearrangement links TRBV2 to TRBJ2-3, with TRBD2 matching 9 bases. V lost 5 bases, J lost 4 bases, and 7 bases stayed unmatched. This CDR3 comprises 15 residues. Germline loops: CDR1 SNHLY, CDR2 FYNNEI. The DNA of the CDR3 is TGTGCCAGCAGTTGGGGCGGGGGGGCTCCAGATACGCAGTATTTT. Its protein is CASSWGGGAPDTQYF.